This record looks at one T cell receptor beta chain sequence and its context. Its antigen remains unidentified. Per-base quality was not reported, and no clone a single base away is much larger than it. This sample also contains other DNA sequences that code for the same CDR3. Using the deep immunoSEQ assay, TCR CDR3 regions were amplified from genomic DNA by multiplex PCR. Genomic DNA extracted from each cell subset was distributed evenly over all wells of several immunoSEQ 96-well plates, and each plate served as one replicate. For sorted subsets, roughly 200 ng of genomic DNA, equivalent to about 30,000 T cell genomes, went into each replicate PCR. The purified libraries were quantified using a Qubit 3.0 fluorometer, sized with a Bioanalyzer 2100, and then quantified again using the KAPA Library Quantification kit. Every immunoSEQ 96-well plate was sequenced on a separate single-read 150-cycle Illumina NextSeq 550 flow cell. In the original analysis: The immunoSEQ output contained only junctional sequences without quality scores, so filtering could not match that applied to full-length reads. To assign V/J genes and CDR3, sequences were annotated using PyIR, a Python wrapper for IgBLAST v1.9, with IMGT germline references. Reads were filtered out if the reads had weak V/J assignments (E-value above 1e-6), no CDR3, stop codons, out-of-frame junctions, or ambiguous translated residues. V3J clonotypes were defined as sequences sharing an identical inferred V gene, J gene, and CDR3 amino acid sequence. To compute the percentage overlap between repertoires, the number of shared unique clonotypes was divided by the size of the smaller repertoire. Repertoire richness was assessed with RTK rarefaction, the Chao1 estimator, and Recon v2.1 estimates of unobserved clonotypes. Generation probabilities for all TCRbeta clonotypes obtained by the gDNA method from several donors were computed using OLGA. TCRdb mirrors the immuneACCESS table, restricted to in-frame sequences. Some clones are absent from its copies; in checked studies, under half trace to an unresolved V gene, and the reason for the others is unknown. Clone size and V and J calls were adopted from that table, with D and trimming inferred from the DNA. The sample contains around 1.1 million clones, approximately 78% of them found a single time. Under 0.8% of the sample rests with the top ten.

This sample was taken from a study of shared clonotypes between healthy human individuals (dated by TCRdb to the early 2020s). In the study overall: The cohort included a few men and a couple of women between 18 and 49 years of age. To estimate repertoire size and how much clonotype sharing occurs between individuals, the study deeply sequenced the blood TCR repertoires of several healthy adults. Leukapheresis yielded between about 0.85 and 10 billion PBMCs per donor. To increase sequencing depth and limit assay-specific biases, different laboratories used diverse techniques to prepare libraries and sequence TCR repertoires. For each donor, three plates each were used for CD4 naive and CD4 memory, two plates were used for CD8 naive, and one plate was used for CD8 memory.

The CDR3 starts with the cysteine, ends with the phenylalanine, and has 11 residues. CDR3 DNA only is kept here, 33 bases in frame from base 1. The trim is 3 bases for V and 2 bases for J, with a gap of 0 bases between the germline ends. The germline V gene yields KGHSH for CDR1 and LQKENI for CDR2. On the study overall, not on this receptor specifically: Only blood was sampled, and tissue TCR repertoires likely differ from those in blood. Clonotypes shared by all four sorted-subset donors showed higher generation probabilities than non-shared clonotypes. Rarefaction of sorted-subset datasets indicated incomplete sequencing despite the large sequencing depth. The genetic and exposure-history diversity represented was limited by the small number of donors. Naive subsets generally had larger estimated clonotype richness than memory subsets did. When several donors were compared, the shared fraction of clonotypes was roughly 4.8% for naive CD4, about 4% for naive CD8, 2.3% for memory CD4, and 0.4% for memory CD8. Based on pairwise subsampling, the degree of clonotype sharing among donors was expected to be affected by sequencing depth.

Healthy HIV-negative adults with no recently reported acute infections or vaccinations were included as donors. Every donor was a Caucasian adult living in Nashville, Tennessee, USA. CD4+ T cells were enriched by magnetic negative selection; naive cells were then positively selected on CD45RA, and the negative fraction formed the memory subset. After blood collection by leukapheresis, PBMCs were isolated using Ficoll-Histopaque density gradient centrifugation and then cryopreserved in the vapor phase of liquid nitrogen. Analytical flow cytometry was used to check the purity and quantity of every magnetically sorted T cell population. Genomic DNA was isolated from every sorted fraction and measured by UV absorbance on a Nanodrop 2000c.

The chain employs TRBV18 and TRBJ2-3; the D gene is not confidently resolved. Sequenced: memory CD4+ T cells from PBMCs. The sample's cell subset or site, from its label and the paper: CD45RA-negative fraction. This receptor was taken from a man in his late teens or twenties in good health. Some clones in this sample may be carry-over from other donors' samples. The nucleotide sequence reads TGTGCCAGCTCACCCACAGATACGCAGTATTTT. Its protein is CASSPTDTQYF.